What follows are 27 T cell receptor beta chains derived from one specimen sequenced in a study of OX40 agonist ivuxolimab in advanced cancers. The method was immunoSEQ multiplex PCR; TCRdb's version includes in-frame clones alone and lacks a portion of them. In the table there are about 130,000 clones, roughly nine tenths of which are singletons. This sample comprised CD4+ or CD8+ T cells sorted from blood, obtained in a trial of the OX40 agonist ivuxolimab. All receptors derive from an adult with an advanced solid tumor such as melanoma, head and neck, liver or kidney cancer.

This chain uses TRBV7-9 with TRBJ1-4, with D unclear. Germline CDR1 SEHNR, CDR2 FQNEAQ (reference sequence). The CDR3 is 15 amino acids. Trimming left V 5 bases short and J 4 bases short, with 14 bases between. CDR3 nucleotide sequence: TGTGCCAGCAGCCCCCCCAATCTGGGTAATGAAAAACTGTTTTTT. This codes for CASSPPNLGNEKLFF.

There are a few counts of this clone. V usage is TRBV6-1 and J usage is TRBJ2-1, with D maybe TRBD1 (5 bases). This CDR3 contains 13 residues. Trimming took 2 bases from V and 5 from J, leaving 7 bases between them. Germline V gene sequence: CDR1 MNHNS, CDR2 SASEGT. CDR3 bases: TGTGCCAGCAGTGAACAGGGAAACAATGAGCAGTTCTTC. This encodes CASSEQGNNEQFF.

This chain joins TRBV9 and TRBJ2-2; possible D gene TRBD1, 6 bases. This CDR3 comprises 14 residues. The germline gives CDR1 SGDLS, CDR2 YYNGEE. Trimming took 0 bases from V and 6 from J, leaving 9 bases between them. The CDR3 nucleotides read TGTGCCAGCAGCGTAGTCTCAGGGGCCGGGGAGCTGTTTTTT. Residues: CASSVVSGAGELFF.

The chain is built from TRBV11-2 and TRBJ1-2; no firm D call. The CDR3 runs to 13 residues. V dropped 5 bases and J dropped 4 bases, with 11 bases sitting between them. Germline V gives CDR1 SGHAT, CDR2 FQNNGV. The CDR3 sequence: CASSLGLSYGYTF. The CDR3 DNA follows: TGTGCCAGCAGCCTCGGACTGAGCTATGGCTACACCTTC.

The chain couples TRBV7-9 to TRBJ2-1, with a possible D match to TRBD1 (6 bases). With 3 bases removed from V and 0 bases from J, the gap between germline ends came to 9 bases. The germline V gene has CDR1 SEHNR and CDR2 FQNEAQ (reference sequence). The CDR3 spans 15 residues. The CDR3: CASSFDRSSYNEQFF. The CDR3 DNA follows: TGTGCCAGCAGCTTTGACAGGAGCTCCTACAATGAGCAGTTCTTC.

The chain combines TRBV5-1 with TRBJ2-1; D is perhaps TRBD2 (6 bases). Trimming removed 4 bases from V and 0 bases from J, with 11 bases in between. The CDR3 covers 15 residues. CDR1 and CDR2 (germline): SGHRS, YFSETQ. This CDR3 reads CASSASGDSYNEQFF. CDR3 nucleotides: TGCGCCAGCAGCGCCTCGGGAGACTCCTACAATGAGCAGTTCTTC.

The rearrangement joins TRBV7-2 to TRBJ2-3; D gene ambiguous. Germline V CDR1 and CDR2: SGHTA, FQGNSA. This CDR3 is 14 amino acids long. V lost 4 bases to trimming and J lost 0 bases, with 8 bases between them. CDR3 in amino acids: CASSSGGSTDTQYF. DNA for the CDR3: TGTGCCAGCAGCTCCGGCGGCAGCACAGATACGCAGTATTTT. Combining the CDR3 with reference TRBV7-2 and TRBJ2-3 gives the whole variable domain GAGVSQSPSNKVTEKGKDVELRCDPISGHTALYWYRQSLGQGLEFLIYFQGNSAPDKSGLPSDRFSAERTGGSVSTLTIQRTQQEDSAVYLCASSSGGSTDTQYFGPGTRLTVL.

The chain combines TRBV4-2 with TRBJ2-1; tentatively, D is TRBD1 or TRBD2 (5 bases each). Trimming stripped 1 base from V and 1 base from J, with 11 bases between. The CDR3 extends over 16 amino acids. Per germline, CDR1 LGHNA and CDR2 YNFKEQ. CDR3 in amino acids: CASSQVGGLSYNEQFF. CDR3 sequence (DNA): TGTGCCAGCAGCCAAGTTGGGGGTCTTTCCTACAATGAGCAGTTCTTC.

The chain employs TRBV6-5 and TRBJ2-1, with no clear D. The CDR3 is 16 residues long. Between the trimmed V and J ends, which lost 0 bases and 3 bases, there was a span of 12 bases. Looked up from germline, CDR1 is MNHEY and CDR2 is SVGAGI. DNA of the CDR3: TGTGCCAGCAGTTACTCTTCACAGAGCTACTACAATGAGCAGTTCTTC. Protein: CASSYSSQSYYNEQFF.

V and J are TRBV11-2 and TRBJ2-5, with 7 bases matching TRBD2. The V segment lost 2 bases and the J segment 0 bases; nucleotides outside the gene matches: 6. There are 16 residues in the CDR3. Germline assignment: CDR1 SGHAT and CDR2 FQNNGV. CDR3 bases: TGTGCCAGCAGCTTATGGTCTAGCGGAGACCAAGAGACCCAGTACTTC. Encoded protein: CASSLWSSGDQETQYF.

The rearrangement uses TRBV6-5 and TRBJ1-1; TRBD1 agrees at 7 bases. Germline assignment: CDR1 MNHEY and CDR2 SVGAGI. Trimming removed 4 bases from V and 3 bases from J; junction bases left unmatched: 8. The CDR3 runs 15 residues. Written as DNA, the CDR3 is TGTGCCAGCAGTTCGTCCGCCAGGGGGGACACTGAAGCTTTCTTT. Its protein product is CASSSSARGDTEAFF.

V usage is TRBV29-1 and J usage is TRBJ2-1; D not certain. The CDR3 length is 12 residues. Germline V gives CDR1 SQVTM, CDR2 ANQGSEA. V was pared by 4 bases and J by 3 bases, with 7 bases between. In DNA, the CDR3 is TGCAGCGTTGTCAGGTACTACAATGAGCAGTTCTTC. Encoded protein: CSVVRYYNEQFF.

V usage is TRBV27 and J usage is TRBJ2-5; D is perhaps TRBD2 (5 bases). V was trimmed by 2 bases and J by 5 bases, leaving 12 bases between them. The length of the CDR3 is 14 residues. Germline CDR1 MNHEY, CDR2 SMNVEV (reference sequence). The CDR3 nucleotides are TGTGCCAGCAGTTTACGCGGGTGGTGGGAGACCCAGTACTTC. Its translation: CASSLRGWWETQYF.

This chain connects TRBV9 to TRBJ1-2; D ambiguous. The CDR3 is 15 residues long. V dropped 0 bases and J dropped 7 bases, with 16 bases sitting between them. Per the germline V gene, CDR1 is SGDLS and CDR2 is YYNGEE. The CDR3 spells CASSVEYGGETGYTF. CDR3 DNA: TGTGCCAGCAGCGTAGAATATGGCGGGGAGACTGGCTACACCTTC. Drawing the rest from reference TRBV9 and TRBJ1-2, the complete variable domain is DSGVTQTPKHLITATGQRVTLRCSPRSGDLSVYWYQQSLDQGLQFLIQYYNGEERAKGNILERFSAQQFPDLHSELNLSSLELGDSALYFCASSVEYGGETGYTFGSGTRLTVV.

With regard to this clone: One end of the junction is discordant with germline, which a read error may explain. V is TRBV4-2 and J is TRBJ2-1, with a tentative D call TRBD1 (5 bases). CDR1 and CDR2 (germline): LGHNA, YNFKEQ. CDR3 length equals 13 residues. The CDR3 region has the DNA TGTGCCAGCAGACAAGCAGGGCCCAATGAGCAGTTCTTC. As protein: CASRQAGPNEQFF.

The genes are TRBV6-6 and TRBJ2-5; 9 positions agree with TRBD1. The assigned J gene may be wrong: the sequence end matches TRBJ2-7 better. CDR3 length equals 13 residues. Per the germline V gene, CDR1 is MNHNY and CDR2 is SVGAGI (reference sequence). CDR3 DNA sequence: TGTGCCAGCAGAAGACAGGGGGGGAACGAGCAGTACTTC. It encodes CASRRQGGNEQYF.

Details on this clone: One end of the junction fails to match germline, which may point to a read error. The genes are TRBV7-2 and TRBJ2-1; no clear D. The CDR3 spans 17 residues. The germline V gene has CDR1 SGHTA and CDR2 FQGNSA. CDR3 amino acids: CASSSNPRTQRYNKQFF. The CDR3 DNA reads as TGTGCCAGCAGCTCCAACCCTCGGACCCAACGCTACAATAAGCAGTTCTTC.

The chain recombines TRBV28 with TRBJ2-1; the match to TRBD2 covers 7 bases. The CDR3 has 17 amino acids. The germline gives CDR1 MDHEN, CDR2 SYDVKM. J gave up 0 bases and V 3 bases, and 8 bases lay outside the gene matches. The CDR3 coding sequence is TGTGCCAGCAGTTTGGGAGGGTACAGCAGCTCCTACAATGAGCAGTTCTTC. Its protein product is CASSLGGYSSSYNEQFF.

The chain is built from TRBV7-8 and TRBJ1-2; 10 bases fit TRBD1. This CDR3 region has 15 residues. V shed 5 bases, J shed 2 bases, and the junction held 5 bases outside the gene matches. CDR1 and CDR2 from the germline V gene are SGHVS and FQNEAQ. In DNA, the CDR3 is TGTGCCAGCAGCAACCGGGACAGGGGCAACTATGGCTACACCTTC. The encoded protein is CASSNRDRGNYGYTF. The full variable domain, in which reference TRBV7-8 and TRBJ1-2 provide the parts outside the CDR3, is GAGVSQSPRYKVAKRGQDVALRCDPISGHVSLFWYQQALGQGPEFLTYFQNEAQLDKSGLPSDRFFAERPEGSVSTLKIQRTQQEDSAVYLCASSNRDRGNYGYTFGSGTRLTVV.

The chain is built from TRBV18 and TRBJ2-1; D is undetermined. Trimming cost V 6 bases and J 2 bases, with 5 bases left between them. CDR1 KGHSH and CDR2 LQKENI come from the germline V gene. The CDR3 runs to 12 residues. The CDR3 reads CASSGPYNEQFF. As DNA, the CDR3 is TGTGCCAGCTCGGGTCCCTACAATGAGCAGTTCTTC.

This chain uses TRBV30 with TRBJ2-7; 10 bases are a match to TRBD1. Germline V gives CDR1 GTSNPN, CDR2 SVGIG (reference sequence). CDR3 length: 13 amino acids. The trim removed 1 base at V and 6 bases at J, leaving 3 bases unmatched. The CDR3 protein is CAWSGDRGLEQYF. CDR3 bases: TGTGCCTGGAGTGGAGACAGGGGGCTCGAGCAGTACTTC. The full variable domain, rest sourced from reference TRBV30 and TRBJ2-7, is SQTIHQWPATLVQPVGSPLSLECTVEGTSNPNLYWYRQAAGRGLQLLFYSVGIGQISSEVPQNLSASRPQDRQFILSSKKLLLSDSGFYLCAWSGDRGLEQYFGPGTRLTVT.

This sequence joins TRBV11-2 and TRBJ1-1; D not resolved. CDR3 length: 14 residues. Trimming removed 0 bases at V and 2 bases at J, with 7 bases between. Germline CDR1 and CDR2: SGHAT and FQNNGV. CDR3 DNA: TGTGCCAGCAGCTTAGATCCCCCTAACACTGAAGCTTTCTTT. The encoded protein is CASSLDPPNTEAFF.

The chain is built from TRBV18 and TRBJ2-7; TRBD2 is a possible D gene (5 bases). The CDR3 has 14 residues. CDR1 KGHSH and CDR2 LQKENI come from the germline V gene. V lost 0 bases to trimming and J lost 3 bases, with 9 bases between them. In DNA form, the CDR3 reads TGTGCCAGCTCACCACCCCTAGCCTACTACGAGCAGTACTTC. Protein sequence: CASSPPLAYYEQYF. Looking up the rest from reference TRBV18 and TRBJ2-7 gives the full variable domain: NAGVMQNPRHLVRRRGQEARLRCSPMKGHSHVYWYRQLPEEGLKFMVYLQKENIIDESGMPKERFSAEFPKEGPSILRIQQVVRGDSAAYFCASSPPLAYYEQYFGPGTRLTVT.

The chain has TRBV28 and TRBJ2-6; the match to TRBD1 covers 7 bases. The length of the CDR3 is 16 residues. CDR1 is MDHEN, CDR2 SYDVKM, per germline. V lost 8 bases, J lost 1 base, and 8 bases stayed unmatched. For the CDR3, the DNA is TGTGCCAGCGACCGGGACAGTGGATCTGGGGCCAACGTCCTGACTTTC. This gives the protein CASDRDSGSGANVLTF.

This clone was detected a few times. This chain joins TRBV7-9 and TRBJ1-2; 8 bases line up with TRBD1. Germline lookup yields CDR1 SEHNR and CDR2 FQNEAQ (reference sequence). V lost 6 bases and J lost 5; bases outside the gene matches: 11. This CDR3 is built from 15 residues. CDR3 DNA: TGTGCCAGCAGGCGACCGACAGGGGCGATGTATGGCTACACCTTC. It translates to CASRRPTGAMYGYTF.

This clone is a singleton in its sample. J is TRBJ1-1 and V is TRBV7-3; the D gene is possibly TRBD1 (5 bases). The CDR3 contains 13 residues. Germline V gene lookup returns CDR1 SGHTA and CDR2 FQGTGA. Trimming cost V 4 bases and J 4 bases, with 10 bases left between them. The CDR3 DNA reads TGTGCCAGCAGCTCCCCGGGGCCCACTGAAGCTTTCTTT. It is translated as CASSSPGPTEAFF.

The V and J genes are TRBV5-6 and TRBJ1-3, with D uncertain. The CDR3 has 13 amino acids. Germline V gene lookup returns CDR1 SGHDT and CDR2 YYEEEE. The V end lost 0 bases, the J end lost 7 bases, and 8 bases lay between the germline ends. The chain's CDR3 is CASSLGASNTIYF. As DNA, the CDR3 is TGTGCCAGCAGCTTGGGAGCGTCGAACACCATATATTTT.